This T cell receptor (beta chain) is from a study of patients and donors after allogeneic stem cell transplantation. This CDR3 is built from 19 residues. Germline-derived CDR1 and CDR2 are SNHLY and FYNNEI. The germline V and J ends were trimmed by 1 base and 2 bases, with 20 bases remaining between them. TCRdb independently ran MiXCR on the RT-PCR reads; one entry per CDR3 protein. The table shows approximately 430,000 distinct CDR3 sequences, with 16% occurring only once. A few counts support this clonotype. The J gene is TRBJ2-2, the V gene TRBV2, with D perhaps matching TRBD2 (5 bases). The sample taken for sequencing was blood, either unsorted or a sorted T cell fraction (not recorded which). This TCR was sampled from a human donor who was either an allogeneic HSCT recipient or a stem cell or donor lymphocyte infusion donor (not recorded which). It is not recorded whose cells these are; they may come from a transplant donor. The CDR3 DNA reads TGTGCCAGCAGTGAAGGTGTTGGGGAGTGGGCCTTTAACACCGGGGAGCTGTTTTTT. This sequence encodes CASSEGVGEWAFNTGELFF. The full variable domain, completed using reference TRBV2 and TRBJ2-2, is EPEVTQTPSHQVTQMGQEVILRCVPISNHLYFYWYRQILGQKVEFLVSFYNNEISEKSEIFDDQFSVERPDGSNFTLKIRSTKLEDSAMYFCASSEGVGEWAFNTGELFFGEGSRLTVL.